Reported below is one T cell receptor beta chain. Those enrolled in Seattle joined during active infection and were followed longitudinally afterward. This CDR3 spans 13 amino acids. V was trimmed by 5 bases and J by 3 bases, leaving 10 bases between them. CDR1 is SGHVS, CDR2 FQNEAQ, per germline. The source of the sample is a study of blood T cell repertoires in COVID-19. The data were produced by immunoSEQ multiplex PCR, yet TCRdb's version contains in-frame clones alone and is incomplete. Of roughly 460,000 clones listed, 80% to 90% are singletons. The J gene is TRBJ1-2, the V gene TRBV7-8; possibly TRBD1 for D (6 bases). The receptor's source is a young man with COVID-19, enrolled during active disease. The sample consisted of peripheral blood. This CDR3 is CASSPQGHYGYTF. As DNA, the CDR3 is TGTGCCAGCAGCCCACAGGGTCACTATGGCTACACCTTC. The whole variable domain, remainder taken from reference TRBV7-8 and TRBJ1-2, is GAGVSQSPRYKVAKRGQDVALRCDPISGHVSLFWYQQALGQGPEFLTYFQNEAQLDKSGLPSDRFFAERPEGSVSTLKIQRTQQEDSAVYLCASSPQGHYGYTFGSGTRLTVV.